This TCR beta chain was obtained from a study of blood T cell repertoires in COVID-19. Turning to the study itself: Sites across the United States, Italy and Spain contributed samples from acute and convalescent COVID-19.

Germline V gene sequence: CDR1 SGHTA, CDR2 FQGNSA. This CDR3 spans 15 amino acids. With V trimmed by 2 bases and J by 2 bases, 3 bases remained unmatched. In the original workflow: Reference gene primers were amplified, and this amplification served to estimate nucleated cell counts. Sequencing was performed with immunoSEQ multiplex PCR; in TCRdb, only in-frame clones are kept and a portion is missing. V and J calls and clone size follow that table, whereas D and trimming were derived from the DNA. The sample gives a few hundred thousand clones, approximately 88% of which show up once; around 9% is in the top ten. Participants were aged roughly 18 to 90 years from some 24 US areas. Cohort 3 donors counted as recovered after two negative PCRs, clearance, or resolved symptoms.

Sequenced sample: PBMCs or T cells enriched from blood (not recorded which). This sequence joins TRBV7-2 and TRBJ2-5; the match to TRBD1 covers 9 bases. This sequence was found in a young woman who had recovered from COVID-19. CDR3 nucleotides: TGTGCCAGCAGCTTATTAGGGACAGGGCAAGAGACCCAGTACTTC. This codes for CASSLLGTGQETQYF.